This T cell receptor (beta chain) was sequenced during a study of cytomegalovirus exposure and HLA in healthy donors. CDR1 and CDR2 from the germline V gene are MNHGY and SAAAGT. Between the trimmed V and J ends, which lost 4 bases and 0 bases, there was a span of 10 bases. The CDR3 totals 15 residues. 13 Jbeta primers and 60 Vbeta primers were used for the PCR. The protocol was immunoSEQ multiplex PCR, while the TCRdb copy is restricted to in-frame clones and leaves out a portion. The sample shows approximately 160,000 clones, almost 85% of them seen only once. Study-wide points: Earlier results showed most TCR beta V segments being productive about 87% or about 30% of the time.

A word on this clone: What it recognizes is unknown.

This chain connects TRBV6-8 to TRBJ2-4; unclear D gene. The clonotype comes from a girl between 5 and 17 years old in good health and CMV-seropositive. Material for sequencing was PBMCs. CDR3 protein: CASSCSDRAKNIQYF. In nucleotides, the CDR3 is TGTGCCAGCAGTTGCTCAGATAGAGCCAAAAACATTCAGTACTTC.